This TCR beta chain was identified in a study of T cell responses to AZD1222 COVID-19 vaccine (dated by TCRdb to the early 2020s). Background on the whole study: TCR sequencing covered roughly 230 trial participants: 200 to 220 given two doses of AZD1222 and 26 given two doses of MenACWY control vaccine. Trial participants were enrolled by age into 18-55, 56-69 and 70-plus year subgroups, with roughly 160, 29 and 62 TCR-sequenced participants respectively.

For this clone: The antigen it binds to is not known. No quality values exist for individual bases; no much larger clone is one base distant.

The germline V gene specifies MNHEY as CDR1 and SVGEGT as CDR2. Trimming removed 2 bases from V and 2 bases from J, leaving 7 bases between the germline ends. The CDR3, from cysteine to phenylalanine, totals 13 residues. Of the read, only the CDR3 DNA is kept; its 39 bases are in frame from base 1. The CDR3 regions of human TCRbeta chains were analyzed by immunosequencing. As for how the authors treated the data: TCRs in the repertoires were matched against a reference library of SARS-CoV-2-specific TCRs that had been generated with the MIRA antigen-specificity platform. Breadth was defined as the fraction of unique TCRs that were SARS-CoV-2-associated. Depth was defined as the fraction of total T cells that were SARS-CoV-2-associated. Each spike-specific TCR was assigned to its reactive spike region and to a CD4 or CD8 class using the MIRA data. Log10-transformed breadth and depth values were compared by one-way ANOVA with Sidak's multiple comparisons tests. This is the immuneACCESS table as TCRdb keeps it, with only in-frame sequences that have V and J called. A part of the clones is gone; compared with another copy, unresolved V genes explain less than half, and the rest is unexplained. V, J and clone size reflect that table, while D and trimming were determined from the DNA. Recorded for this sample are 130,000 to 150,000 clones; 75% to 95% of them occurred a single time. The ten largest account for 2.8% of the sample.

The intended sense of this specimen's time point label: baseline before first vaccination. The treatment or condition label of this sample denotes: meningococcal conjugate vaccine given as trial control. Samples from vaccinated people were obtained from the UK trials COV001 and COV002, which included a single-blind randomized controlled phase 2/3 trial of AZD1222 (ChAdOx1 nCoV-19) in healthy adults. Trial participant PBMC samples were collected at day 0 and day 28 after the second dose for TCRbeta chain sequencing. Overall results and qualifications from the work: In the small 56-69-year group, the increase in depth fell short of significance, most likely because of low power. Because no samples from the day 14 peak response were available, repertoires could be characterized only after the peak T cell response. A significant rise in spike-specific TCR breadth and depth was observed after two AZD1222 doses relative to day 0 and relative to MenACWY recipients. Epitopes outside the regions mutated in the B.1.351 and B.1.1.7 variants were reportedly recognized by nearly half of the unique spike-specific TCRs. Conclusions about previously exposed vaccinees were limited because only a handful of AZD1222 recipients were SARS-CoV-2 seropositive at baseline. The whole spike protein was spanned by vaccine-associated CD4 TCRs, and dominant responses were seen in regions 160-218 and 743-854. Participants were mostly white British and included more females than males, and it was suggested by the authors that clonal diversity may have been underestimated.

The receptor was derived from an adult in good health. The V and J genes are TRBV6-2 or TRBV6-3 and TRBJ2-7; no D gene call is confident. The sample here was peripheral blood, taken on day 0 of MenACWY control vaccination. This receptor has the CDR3 CASSYEQAYEQYF. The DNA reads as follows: TGTGCCAGCAGTTACGAACAAGCCTACGAGCAGTACTTC.